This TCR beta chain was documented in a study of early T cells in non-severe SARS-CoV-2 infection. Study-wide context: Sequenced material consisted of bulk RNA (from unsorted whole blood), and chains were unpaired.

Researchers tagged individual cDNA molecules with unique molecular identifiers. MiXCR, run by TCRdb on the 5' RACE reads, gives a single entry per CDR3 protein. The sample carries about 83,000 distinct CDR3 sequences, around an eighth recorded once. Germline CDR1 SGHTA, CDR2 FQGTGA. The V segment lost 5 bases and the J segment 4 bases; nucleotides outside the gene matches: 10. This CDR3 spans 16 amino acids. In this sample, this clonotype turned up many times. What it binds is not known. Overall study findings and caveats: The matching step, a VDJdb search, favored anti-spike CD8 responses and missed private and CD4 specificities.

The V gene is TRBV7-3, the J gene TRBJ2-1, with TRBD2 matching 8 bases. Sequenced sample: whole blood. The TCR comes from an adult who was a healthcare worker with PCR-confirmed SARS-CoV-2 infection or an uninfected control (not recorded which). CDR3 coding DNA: TGTGCCAGCAGCCCCCGGGGGCGGGGGGTGTACAATGAGCAGTTCTTC. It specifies CASSPRGRGVYNEQFF.